Shown below are 24 T cell receptor beta chains from a single sample sequenced in a study of Graves' ophthalmopathy and Graves' hyperthyroidism. Amplification from RNA transcripts yielded the TCR beta CDR3 regions. RT-PCR was first run with HTBI primers, then multiplex PCR in a second round. TCRdb passed the multiplex PCR reads through MiXCR, listing each CDR3 protein once. The sample includes roughly 700,000 distinct CDR3 sequences, roughly 40% of them seen just once. The source material was peripheral blood. These receptors all come from an adult man with Graves' ophthalmopathy.

The chain links TRBV7-6 to TRBJ2-7; the D is unclear. Germline V CDR1 and CDR2: SGHVS, FNYEAQ. This CDR3 spans 13 amino acids. V shed 5 bases and J shed 1 base, with 9 bases lying between them. CDR3 protein: CASSPRISYEQYF. DNA for the CDR3: TGTGCCAGCAGCCCACGGATATCCTACGAGCAGTACTTC. Filled out from reference TRBV7-6 and TRBJ2-7, the complete variable domain reads GAGVSQSPRYKVTKRGQDVALRCDPISGHVSLYWYRQALGQGPEFLTYFNYEAQQDKSGLPNDRFSAERPEGSISTLTIQRTEQRDSAMYRCASSPRISYEQYFGPGTRLTVT.

The V call is TRBV2, the J call TRBJ1-2, with 8 bases lining up with TRBD1. Germline assignment: CDR1 SNHLY and CDR2 FYNNEI. Losses at the gene ends were 6 bases for V and 6 bases for J; bases not matched to a gene: 15. This CDR3 region has 16 residues. This chain's CDR3 is CASSRSPGQEINGYTF. Here the CDR3 DNA reads TGTGCCAGCAGCCGAAGTCCGGGACAGGAAATTAATGGCTACACCTTC. Complete variable domain (other parts from reference TRBV2 and TRBJ1-2): EPEVTQTPSHQVTQMGQEVILRCVPISNHLYFYWYRQILGQKVEFLVSFYNNEISEKSEIFDDQFSVERPDGSNFTLKIRSTKLEDSAMYFCASSRSPGQEINGYTFGSGTRLTVV.

This clonotype was observed at least ten times. J is TRBJ1-1 and V is TRBV5-1, with 10 nucleotides matching TRBD1. The CDR3 has 14 residues. Germline trimming cut 4 bases from V and 5 bases from J; bases unmatched to any gene: 5. CDR1 is SGHRS, CDR2 YFSETQ, per germline. CDR3 DNA sequence: TGCGCCAGCAGCAGAGGGACAGGGGAGACTGAAGCTTTCTTT. Its protein is CASSRGTGETEAFF.

V and J are TRBV20-1 and TRBJ2-7; 10 bases are a match to TRBD1. Germline-derived CDR1 and CDR2 are DFQATT and SNEGSKA (reference sequence). CDR3 size: 15 residues. Trimming cost V 3 bases and J 5 bases; bases outside gene matches: 10. The CDR3 sequence is CSASLGQGGANEQYF. The CDR3 region has the DNA TGCAGTGCTAGCCTCGGACAGGGGGGAGCTAACGAGCAGTACTTC.

This rearrangement joins TRBV7-9 to TRBJ2-6; a weak D match, TRBD1 (6 bases). V shed 5 bases and J shed 2 bases, with 16 bases lying between them. Per the germline V gene, CDR1 is SEHNR and CDR2 is FQNEAQ (reference sequence). CDR3 length: 17 amino acids. This CDR3 reads CASSVSGGDTGANVLTF. CDR3 in DNA: TGTGCCAGCAGCGTCTCCGGTGGGGACACTGGGGCCAACGTCCTGACTTTC. Drawing the rest from reference TRBV7-9 and TRBJ2-6, the complete variable domain is DTGVSQNPRHKITKRGQNVTFRCDPISEHNRLYWYRQTLGQGPEFLTYFQNEAQLEKSRLLSDRFSAERPKGSFSTLEIQRTEQGDSAMYLCASSVSGGDTGANVLTFGAGSRLTVL.

This clonotype has ten or more counts. The chain employs TRBV2 and TRBJ1-2, with D possibly being TRBD1 (5 bases). The CDR3 runs to 13 residues. Per germline, CDR1 SNHLY and CDR2 FYNNEI. V lost 6 bases and J 8 bases, leaving 16 bases between the germline ends. Here the CDR3 reads CASSKAAGLGYTF. DNA of the CDR3: TGTGCCAGCAGCAAAGCGGCAGGGCTAGGCTACACCTTC. Together with reference TRBV2 and TRBJ1-2, the CDR3 gives the full variable domain: EPEVTQTPSHQVTQMGQEVILRCVPISNHLYFYWYRQILGQKVEFLVSFYNNEISEKSEIFDDQFSVERPDGSNFTLKIRSTKLEDSAMYFCASSKAAGLGYTFGSGTRLTVV.

The sample holds many counts of this clonotype. The V call is TRBV7-9, the J call TRBJ2-7; D call uncertain. Germline V gene data show CDR1 as SEHNR and CDR2 as FQNEAQ (reference sequence). The CDR3 has 13 residues. Trimming cost V 5 bases and J 0 bases, with 8 bases left between them. The CDR3 protein is CASSTWDSYEQYF. CDR3 DNA sequence: TGTGCCAGCAGCACCTGGGACTCCTACGAGCAGTACTTC. Combining the CDR3 with reference TRBV7-9 and TRBJ2-7 gives the whole variable domain DTGVSQNPRHKITKRGQNVTFRCDPISEHNRLYWYRQTLGQGPEFLTYFQNEAQLEKSRLLSDRFSAERPKGSFSTLEIQRTEQGDSAMYLCASSTWDSYEQYFGPGTRLTVT.

This CDR3 is CASSLRPGADTEAFF. Written as DNA, the CDR3 is TGTGCCAGCAGCTTAAGACCCGGGGCGGACACTGAAGCTTTCTTT. V gene TRBV7-9 combines with J gene TRBJ1-1; maybe TRBD1 (5 bases). The CDR3 has 15 residues. The germline V gene encodes CDR1 SEHNR and CDR2 FQNEAQ (reference sequence). The V and J ends lost 2 bases and 3 bases respectively, with 13 bases between them.

This clonotype was recorded many times. The gene calls are TRBV29-1 and TRBJ1-1; possible D gene TRBD1, 6 bases. There are 13 residues in the CDR3. Trimming shortened V by 4 bases and J by 3 bases, and 12 bases separated the two germline ends. Germline-derived CDR1 and CDR2 are SQVTM and ANQGSEA. The CDR3 loop reads CSVGGGLYTEAFF. The CDR3 DNA reads as TGCAGCGTTGGAGGGGGATTGTACACTGAAGCTTTCTTT.

This clonotype was recorded a few times. This chain joins TRBV7-9 and TRBJ2-7, with 9 bases lining up with TRBD1. The germline V gene has CDR1 SEHNR and CDR2 FQNEAQ (reference sequence). CDR3 length: 15 residues. V gave up 3 bases and J gave up 7 bases; unmatched junction bases: 10. The DNA for the CDR3 is TGTGCCAGCAGCTTGGCGGGGACAGGGTCCCTGGAGCAGTACTTC. Amino acids: CASSLAGTGSLEQYF.

J is TRBJ1-1 and V is TRBV10-3; 8 nucleotides line up with TRBD1. The junction had 3 bases not matched to a gene; V was cut back by 6 bases and J by 3 bases. This CDR3 has 13 residues. Germline CDR1 ENHRY, CDR2 SYGVKD. CDR3 amino acids: CAIRMDRDTEAFF. CDR3 coding DNA: TGTGCCATCAGGATGGACAGGGACACTGAAGCTTTCTTT.

This clonotype was counted ten times or more. The chain combines TRBV7-2 with TRBJ1-2; D is perhaps TRBD1 (5 bases). V lost 4 bases and J 7 bases, leaving 13 bases between the germline ends. The germline gives CDR1 SGHTA, CDR2 FQGNSA. CDR3 size: 13 residues. The CDR3 coding sequence is TGTGCCAGCAGCTCCACAGGTCCCGGTGGCTACACCTTC. Its translation is CASSSTGPGGYTF.

This chain uses TRBV25-1 with TRBJ2-6; 8 nucleotides agree with TRBD2. CDR3 size: 17 residues. Germline V gene lookup returns CDR1 MGHDK and CDR2 SYGVNS. Losses at the gene ends were 4 bases for V and 1 base for J; bases not matched to a gene: 6. CDR3 loop: CASSVTSVVSGANVLTF. CDR3 DNA: TGTGCCAGCAGTGTGACTAGCGTTGTGTCTGGGGCCAACGTCCTGACTTTC.

The chain links TRBV24-1 to TRBJ2-5; the match to TRBD1 covers 7 bases. The CDR3 has 14 amino acids. The germline CDR1 and CDR2 sequences are KGHDR and SFDVKD. With V trimmed by 6 bases and J by 5 bases, 8 bases remained unmatched. This CDR3 is CATSTDRLYETQYF. CDR3 coding DNA: TGTGCCACCAGTACGGACAGGCTCTACGAGACCCAGTACTTC.

This clonotype was seen at least ten times. CDR3 coding DNA: TGCAGCGTTGAAAAGGGGAACACTGAAGCTTTCTTT. It codes for CSVEKGNTEAFF. The J gene is TRBJ1-1, the V gene TRBV29-1; D remains unclear. The V end was cut by 2 bases, the J end by 1 base, with 5 bases between. Looked up from germline, CDR1 is SQVTM and CDR2 is ANQGSEA. There are 12 residues in the CDR3.

The chain combines TRBV4-1 with TRBJ2-7; D perhaps matches TRBD1 (6 bases). CDR3 size: 14 residues. Germline CDR1 and CDR2: MGHRA and YSYEKL. The V end was cut by 2 bases, the J end by 2 bases, with 10 bases between. CDR3 nucleotide sequence: TGCGCCAGCAGCCAAAGCCAGGGGACCTACGAGCAGTACTTC. The encoded protein is CASSQSQGTYEQYF.

In its sample, this clonotype was seen many times. V and J are TRBV6-6 and TRBJ1-6; no clear D. This CDR3 region has 13 residues. Deletions cut 0 bases from V and 11 bases from J, with 8 bases between. Looked up from germline, CDR1 is MNHNY and CDR2 is SVGAGI (reference sequence). The CDR3 nucleotides are TGTGCCAGCAGTTACTCGACTCGGCCACCCCTCCACTTT. It specifies CASSYSTRPPLHF.

The chain combines TRBV9 with TRBJ1-1; maybe TRBD1 (5 bases). The germline V gene encodes CDR1 SGDLS and CDR2 YYNGEE. CDR3 length: 14 residues. Trimming cost V 0 bases and J 4 bases, with 10 bases left between them. The CDR3 region has the DNA TGTGCCAGCAGCGTAGATCAGGGTTCCACTGAAGCTTTCTTT. It codes for CASSVDQGSTEAFF.

The chain joins TRBV15 to TRBJ2-5; 8 bases map to TRBD1. The J segment lost 5 bases and the V segment lost 2 bases, leaving 7 bases of the junction unmatched. This CDR3 contains 15 residues. Germline loops: CDR1 LNHNV, CDR2 YYDKDF (reference sequence). The CDR3 protein is CATSRKAGGAETQYF. As DNA, the CDR3 is TGTGCCACCAGCAGAAAAGCAGGGGGCGCCGAGACCCAGTACTTC.

V is TRBV7-9 and J is TRBJ2-6, with TRBD1 matching over 9 bases. With 3 bases clipped from V and 2 bases from J, the junction kept 11 bases outside the gene matches. This CDR3 comprises 19 residues. The germline CDR1 and CDR2 sequences are SEHNR and FQNEAQ (reference sequence). CDR3 coding DNA: TGTGCCAGCAGCTTGGGACAGGGAATCCTCGGCCCTGGGGCCAACGTCCTGACTTTC. Amino acid sequence: CASSLGQGILGPGANVLTF.

With regard to this clonotype: A read error may be the cause here, since a much bigger clone is one base away. V gene TRBV24-1 combines with J gene TRBJ2-7; 12 positions match TRBD2. Trimming took 5 bases from V and 7 from J; bases not matched to a gene: 2. The CDR3 is 13 amino acids. Looked up from germline, CDR1 is KGHDR and CDR2 is SFDVKD. The CDR3 region has the DNA TGTGCCACCAGTGGGGGACTAGCGGGTGAGCAGTACTTC. As protein: CATSGGLAGEQYF.

This chain joins TRBV7-8 and TRBJ1-4, with a weak D call TRBD1 (5 bases). This CDR3 contains 15 residues. Germline assignment: CDR1 SGHVS and CDR2 FQNEAQ. Between the trimmed V and J ends, which lost 4 bases and 3 bases, there was a span of 12 bases. The CDR3 protein is CASSSPPGPNEKLFF. The CDR3 nucleotides read TGTGCCAGCAGCTCACCACCAGGGCCTAATGAAAAACTGTTTTTT.

There are many counts of this clonotype. This chain links TRBV7-9 with TRBJ2-5; 7 bases align to TRBD2. Germline CDR1 and CDR2: SEHNR and FQNEAQ (reference sequence). V lost 2 bases to trimming and J lost 5 bases; unmatched junction nucleotides: 11. The CDR3 has 16 amino acids. Written as DNA, the CDR3 is TGTGCCAGCAGCTTACCCCCGGGAGGCCCCAGGGAGACCCAGTACTTC. Translating gives CASSLPPGGPRETQYF.

The genes are TRBV10-2 and TRBJ2-3, with 8 bases aligning to TRBD1. With 11 bases clipped from V and 4 bases from J, the junction kept 14 bases outside the gene matches. The germline gives CDR1 WSHSY, CDR2 SAAADI. This CDR3 region has 15 residues. CDR3 sequence (DNA): TGCGCCGGCCGAGACAGGGGTAGGCGTCCAGATACGCAGTATTTT. Protein: CAGRDRGRRPDTQYF.